This T cell receptor beta chain was recorded in a study of shared clonotypes between healthy human individuals. Broader study findings: Generation probabilities were higher for clonotypes shared across all four sorted-subset donors than for unshared ones.

Germline V gene lookup returns CDR1 MNHNS and CDR2 SASEGT. Trimming removed 6 bases at V and 6 bases at J, with 14 bases between. The CDR3 loop spans 14 amino acids. Turning to this clone: The antigen remains undetermined.

Data came from immunoSEQ multiplex PCR; TCRdb stores just in-frame clones and leaves some out. The profile shows 1.5 million to 2.5 million clones, about 95% of them singletons. It was CD45RO-negative cells, positively selected for CCR7, that made up naive CD8 cells, with terminally differentiated effector memory CD45RA+ cells excluded. The chain couples TRBV6-1 to TRBJ2-2; perhaps TRBD1 as D (6 bases). The source material was naive CD8+ T cells sorted from blood. The sequence derives from a man aged 18 to 29 in good health. The CDR3 bases are TGTGCCAGCAGCGCCCCCAGGGGCGCCGGGGAGCTGTTTTTT. Translation gives CASSAPRGAGELFF.